A single sample is the source of the 16 T cell receptor beta chains below, sequenced in a study of siplizumab effects on memory and regulatory T cells. Cocultured for about 6 days at 37°C were the mixed lymphocyte reaction cells. Profiling relied on immunoSEQ multiplex PCR, and the TCRdb table lists in-frame clones only, not all of them. The data hold approximately 20,000 clones, with about 45% observed a single time. These receptors have no known antigen. Source material: CFSE-low (dividing) CD4+ T cells sorted from an allogeneic mixed lymphocyte reaction. The receptors derive from a human donor in good health; the cells came from an allogeneic mixed lymphocyte reaction. Some clones in this sample may be carry-over from other donors' samples.

This clone was recorded a few times. The chain recombines TRBV7-9 with TRBJ2-7; D is perhaps TRBD2 (6 bases). CDR1 is SEHNR, CDR2 FQNEAQ, per germline (reference sequence). V was shortened by 5 bases and J by 1 base, with 15 bases between the two germline ends. This CDR3 region has 15 residues. CDR3 amino acids: CASSPQGRGSYEQYF. The CDR3 DNA reads as TGTGCCAGCAGCCCGCAAGGACGGGGGTCCTACGAGCAGTACTTC.

V gene TRBV5-1 combines with J gene TRBJ2-2; TRBD1 is a possible D gene (6 bases). This CDR3 is 14 amino acids long. Germline-derived CDR1 and CDR2 are SGHRS and YFSETQ. The germline V and J ends were trimmed by 4 bases and 1 base, with 8 bases remaining between them. CDR3 DNA: TGCGCCAGCAGCCTGACAGGGAACACCGGGGAGCTGTTTTTT. Protein: CASSLTGNTGELFF.

CDR3 DNA sequence: TGTGCCAGCAGTGCCTCCCTAGGAAATGCCCCCTCCGGGGCCAACGTCCTGACTTTC. It translates to CASSASLGNAPSGANVLTF. The chain links TRBV6-1 to TRBJ2-6, with D unresolved. The CDR3 spans 19 residues. The V end lost 4 bases, the J end lost 4 bases, and 23 bases lay between the germline ends. Germline CDR1 is MNHNS and CDR2 is SASEGT.

The chain couples TRBV7-3 to TRBJ2-1; 13 nucleotides line up with TRBD2. CDR3 size: 16 residues. Per germline, CDR1 SGHTA and CDR2 FQGTGA. V lost 5 bases and J lost 10; bases outside the gene matches: 11. CDR3 nucleotide sequence: TGTGCCAGCAGCATTCTCCAACTAGCGGGAGGGGCGGAGCAGTTCTTC. It yields the protein CASSILQLAGGAEQFF.

The V gene is TRBV5-4, the J gene TRBJ2-7; TRBD2 matches 14 bases. This CDR3 region has 16 residues. The junction had 3 bases not matched to a gene; V was cut back by 0 bases and J by 4 bases. CDR1 SGHNT and CDR2 YYREEE come from the germline V gene (reference sequence). DNA for the CDR3: TGTGCCAGCAGCTTGGGGACTAGCGGGGGGCGTTACGAGCAGTACTTC. Translated, it gives CASSLGTSGGRYEQYF.

This chain joins TRBV5-1 and TRBJ2-7, with 10 bases fitting TRBD1. CDR1 is SGHRS and CDR2 is YFSETQ in the germline V gene. The CDR3 length is 14 residues. Germline trimming cut 4 bases from V and 4 bases from J; bases unmatched to any gene: 5. The CDR3 DNA follows: TGCGCCAGCAGCGCGACAGGGGGCCTGTACGAGCAGTACTTC. Its translation: CASSATGGLYEQYF.

This clone was observed a handful of times. The chain couples TRBV6-6 to TRBJ2-1, with 11 nucleotides matching TRBD2. V lost 5 bases and J lost 7; bases outside the gene matches: 7. CDR1 and CDR2 from the germline V gene are MNHNY and SVGAGI (reference sequence). The CDR3 has 15 residues. CDR3 loop: CASSPRLAGSNEQFF. The DNA of the CDR3 is TGTGCCAGCAGTCCGAGACTAGCGGGGTCTAATGAGCAGTTCTTC.

A few counts support this clone. V and J are TRBV7-6 and TRBJ2-5; perhaps D is TRBD1 or TRBD2 (5 bases each). V was clipped by 1 base and J by 7 bases, with 13 bases between them. CDR3 length: 14 residues. Germline-derived CDR1 and CDR2 are SGHVS and FNYEAQ. CDR3 coding DNA: TGTGCCAGCAGCTTAGATAGCCCTGGGGGGACCCAGTACTTC. This codes for CASSLDSPGGTQYF.

The J gene is TRBJ1-1, the V gene TRBV6-1; TRBD1 might be the D (6 bases). With 4 bases removed from V and 4 bases from J, the gap between germline ends came to 19 bases. The CDR3 runs to 16 residues. From germline, CDR1 is MNHNS and CDR2 SASEGT. The CDR3 DNA is TGTGCCAGCAGTGGCCGGAACAGGGTTAGGGCCACTGAAGCTTTCTTT. The encoded protein is CASSGRNRVRATEAFF.

This clone was counted between two and nine times. The chain employs TRBV9 and TRBJ2-2; TRBD1 matches 10 bases. The germline V gene encodes CDR1 SGDLS and CDR2 YYNGEE. The V gene end was trimmed by 5 bases and the J gene end by 2 bases; junction bases not matched to a gene: 6. This CDR3 region has 16 residues. The CDR3 is CASRWGQGINTGELFF. CDR3 DNA: TGTGCCAGCAGATGGGGACAGGGGATCAACACCGGGGAGCTGTTTTTT. Looking up the rest from reference TRBV9 and TRBJ2-2 gives the full variable domain: DSGVTQTPKHLITATGQRVTLRCSPRSGDLSVYWYQQSLDQGLQFLIQYYNGEERAKGNILERFSAQQFPDLHSELNLSSLELGDSALYFCASRWGQGINTGELFFGEGSRLTVL.

This clone has just a few counts. V is TRBV10-3 and J is TRBJ1-2, with TRBD1 as a possible D gene (5 bases). The CDR3 has 13 amino acids. Trimming shortened V by 10 bases and J by 7 bases, and 19 bases separated the two germline ends. Looked up from germline, CDR1 is ENHRY and CDR2 is SYGVKD. CDR3 sequence reads: CASHGGGTGGYTF. CDR3 coding DNA: TGTGCCAGTCACGGGGGGGGTACTGGTGGCTACACCTTC.

The CDR3 coding sequence is TGCGCCAGCAGCTTTTTTGGGGGTAGCTCACCCCTCCACTTT. Its translation: CASSFFGGSSPLHF. This chain links TRBV5-1 with TRBJ1-6, with D maybe TRBD1 (5 bases). This CDR3 is 14 amino acids long. V shed 2 bases and J shed 10 bases, with 13 bases lying between them. Germline V CDR1 and CDR2: SGHRS, YFSETQ.

The chain employs TRBV6-6 and TRBJ2-3; 9 bases fit TRBD2. The CDR3 is 16 amino acids. V trimming: 6 bases; J trimming: 6 bases; junction bases outside the gene matches: 13. CDR1 is MNHNY and CDR2 is SVGAGI in the germline V gene (reference sequence). The CDR3 region is CASRKTPGLAADTQYF. CDR3 in DNA: TGTGCCAGCAGAAAGACTCCGGGACTAGCAGCTGATACGCAGTATTTT.

In this sample, this clone turned up a few times. This sequence joins TRBV19 and TRBJ1-5; perhaps TRBD1 as D (5 bases). The length of the CDR3 is 16 residues. Germline V lookup: CDR1 LNHDA, CDR2 SQIVND (reference sequence). Trimming left V 6 bases short and J 6 bases short, with 21 bases between. The CDR3 DNA reads as TGTGCCAGTAGCCCCGCGGGTGGGGCGTATGTTCAGCCCCAGCATTTT. Its protein product is CASSPAGGAYVQPQHF.

The rearrangement links TRBV18 to TRBJ1-2; D gene ambiguous. V was cut by 1 base and J by 3 bases, with 9 bases left in between. The CDR3 has 14 amino acids. Germline values: CDR1 KGHSH, CDR2 LQKENI. CDR3 residues: CASSPLGPHYGYTF. DNA of the CDR3: TGTGCCAGCTCACCACTAGGACCCCACTATGGCTACACCTTC.

This clone was counted between two and nine times. The same CDR3 arises from other DNA sequences in this sample as well. The rearrangement links TRBV30 to TRBJ1-6; a possible D gene is TRBD1 (6 bases). V lost 0 bases, J lost 8 bases, and 11 bases lay in between. CDR3 length equals 14 residues. CDR1 and CDR2 (germline): GTSNPN, SVGIG (reference sequence). The CDR3: CAWSVRTADSPLHF. The CDR3 bases are TGTGCCTGGAGTGTCAGGACAGCTGATTCACCCCTCCACTTT.